The clone carrying this TCR beta chain was counted a few times. The antigen is undetermined. The data stem from a study of blood T cells in healthy people across ages. Overall study findings and caveats: Nothing was known about donor CMV status, and this possibly confounded expanded clonotype changes.

Sample-barcoded 5' priming and a J-beta primer mix drove a second PCR of about 7 to 12 cycles. Sequencing of every sample gave 2.5 million or more CDR3-containing paired-end reads. TCRdb reprocessed the 5' RACE reads with MiXCR, giving one entry per CDR3 protein. The data show roughly 640,000 distinct CDR3 sequences, with roughly 30% seen just once and around 16% held by the top ten. This TCR came from an elderly woman in good health. Input material: blood.

In nucleotides, the CDR3 is TGTGCCAGCAGTTTAAGGGACAGGGTGGCCTACAATGAGCAGTACTTC. Translation gives CASSLRDRVAYNEQYF. The V and J genes are TRBV12-3 or TRBV12-4 and TRBJ2-1; 9 bases map to TRBD1. The J call may not be correct, given that the DNA end is closer to TRBJ2-7. The CDR3 is made up of 16 amino acids.